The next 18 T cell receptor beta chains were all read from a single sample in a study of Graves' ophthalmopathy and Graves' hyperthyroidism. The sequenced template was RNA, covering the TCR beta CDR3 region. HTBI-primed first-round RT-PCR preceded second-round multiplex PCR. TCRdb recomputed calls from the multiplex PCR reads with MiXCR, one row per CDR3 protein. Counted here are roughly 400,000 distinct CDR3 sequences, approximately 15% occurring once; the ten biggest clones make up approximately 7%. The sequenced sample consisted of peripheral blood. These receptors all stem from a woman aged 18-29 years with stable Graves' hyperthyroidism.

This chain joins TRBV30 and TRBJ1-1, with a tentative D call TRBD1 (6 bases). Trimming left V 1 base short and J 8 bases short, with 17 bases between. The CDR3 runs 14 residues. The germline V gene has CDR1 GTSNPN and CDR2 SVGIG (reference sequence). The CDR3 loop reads CAWSGVIGGAEAFF. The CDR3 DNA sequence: TGTGCCTGGAGTGGGGTCATTGGGGGGGCCGAAGCTTTCTTT.

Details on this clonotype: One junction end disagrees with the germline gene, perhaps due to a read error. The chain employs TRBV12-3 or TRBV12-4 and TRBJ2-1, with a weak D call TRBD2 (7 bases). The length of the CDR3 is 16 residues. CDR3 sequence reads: CASSLVVGGTYNEKFF. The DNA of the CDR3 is TGTGCCAGCAGTTTGGTGGTGGGGGGGACATACAATGAGAAGTTCTTC.

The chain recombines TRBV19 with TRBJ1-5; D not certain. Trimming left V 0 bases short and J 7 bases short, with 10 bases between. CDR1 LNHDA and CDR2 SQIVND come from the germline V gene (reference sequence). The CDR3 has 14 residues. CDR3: CASSIEGSFQPQHF. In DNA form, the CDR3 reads TGTGCCAGTAGTATAGAAGGGAGTTTCCAGCCCCAGCATTTT. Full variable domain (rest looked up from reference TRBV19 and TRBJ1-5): DGGITQSPKYLFRKEGQNVTLSCEQNLNHDAMYWYRQDPGQGLRLIYYSQIVNDFQKGDIAEGYSVSREKKESFPLTVTSAQKNPTAFYLCASSIEGSFQPQHFGDGTRLSIL.

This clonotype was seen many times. As DNA, the CDR3 is TGTGCCAGCAGCGAGAGGACAGGGAATAACGAGCAGTACTTC. Its translation: CASSERTGNNEQYF. The chain has TRBV9 and TRBJ2-7, with 8 nucleotides matching TRBD1. CDR3 length: 14 amino acids. Germline CDR1 is SGDLS and CDR2 is YYNGEE. V was clipped by 3 bases and J by 5 bases; unmatched bases: 7.

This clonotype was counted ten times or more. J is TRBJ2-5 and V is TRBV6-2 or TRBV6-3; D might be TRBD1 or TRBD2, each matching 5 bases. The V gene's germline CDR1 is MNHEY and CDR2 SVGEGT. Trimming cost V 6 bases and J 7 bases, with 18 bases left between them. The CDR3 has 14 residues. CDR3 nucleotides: TGTGCCAGCAGCCACTCTCGCCAGAGGGGGACCCAGTACTTC. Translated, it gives CASSHSRQRGTQYF.

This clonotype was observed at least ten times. CDR3 in DNA: TGTGCCAGCAGCAATTTTGTGGGAGGCTCGGGACTCAGGAACACTGAAGCTTTCTTT. Translated, it gives CASSNFVGGSGLRNTEAFF. J is TRBJ1-1 and V is TRBV7-9; weak D call: TRBD1 (5 bases). CDR1 and CDR2 (germline): SEHNR, FQNEAQ (reference sequence). This CDR3 is 19 amino acids long. The ends were cut back, 5 bases at V and 1 base at J, with 26 bases in the middle. The entire variable domain, with the rest obtained from reference TRBV7-9 and TRBJ1-1, is as follows: DTGVSQNPRHKITKRGQNVTFRCDPISEHNRLYWYRQTLGQGPEFLTYFQNEAQLEKSRLLSDRFSAERPKGSFSTLEIQRTEQGDSAMYLCASSNFVGGSGLRNTEAFFGQGTRLTVV.

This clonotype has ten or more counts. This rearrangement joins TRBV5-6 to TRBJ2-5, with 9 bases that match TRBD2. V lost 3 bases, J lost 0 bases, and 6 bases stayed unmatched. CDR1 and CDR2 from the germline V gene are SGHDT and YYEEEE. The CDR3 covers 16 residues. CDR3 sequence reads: CASSYLSGGYQETQYF. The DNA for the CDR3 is TGTGCCAGCAGCTACTTAAGCGGGGGGTACCAAGAGACCCAGTACTTC. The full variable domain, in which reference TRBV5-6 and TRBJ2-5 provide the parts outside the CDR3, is DAGVTQSPTHLIKTRGQQVTLRCSPKSGHDTVSWYQQALGQGPQFIFQYYEEEERQRGNFPDRFSGHQFPNYSSELNVNALLLGDSALYLCASSYLSGGYQETQYFGPGTRLLVL.

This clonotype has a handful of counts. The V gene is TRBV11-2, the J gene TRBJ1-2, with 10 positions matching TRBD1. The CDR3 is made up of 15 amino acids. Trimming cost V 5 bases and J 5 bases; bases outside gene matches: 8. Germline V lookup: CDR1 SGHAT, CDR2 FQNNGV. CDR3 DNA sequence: TGTGCCAGCAGCACCGGACAGGGGGTTTCTTATGGCTACACCTTC. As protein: CASSTGQGVSYGYTF.

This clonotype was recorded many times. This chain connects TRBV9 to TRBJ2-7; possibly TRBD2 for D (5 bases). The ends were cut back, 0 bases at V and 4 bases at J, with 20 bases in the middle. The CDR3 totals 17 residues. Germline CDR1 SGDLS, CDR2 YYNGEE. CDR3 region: CASSVGASEPRDYEQYF. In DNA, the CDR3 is TGTGCCAGCAGCGTAGGGGCCTCGGAGCCGAGGGATTACGAGCAGTACTTC.

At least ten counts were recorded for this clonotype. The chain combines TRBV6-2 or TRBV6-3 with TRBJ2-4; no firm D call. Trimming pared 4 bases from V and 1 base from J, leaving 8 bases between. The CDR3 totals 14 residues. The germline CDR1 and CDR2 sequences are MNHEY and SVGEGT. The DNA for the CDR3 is TGTGCCAGCAGTTTTTCCGGTGCCAAAAACATTCAGTACTTC. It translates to CASSFSGAKNIQYF.

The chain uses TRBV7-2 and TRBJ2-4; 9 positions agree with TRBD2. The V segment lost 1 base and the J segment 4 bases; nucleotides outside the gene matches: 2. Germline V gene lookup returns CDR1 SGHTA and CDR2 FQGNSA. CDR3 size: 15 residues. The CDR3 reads CASSLVAGEKNIQYF. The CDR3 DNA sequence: TGTGCCAGCAGCTTAGTAGCGGGGGAGAAAAACATTCAGTACTTC.

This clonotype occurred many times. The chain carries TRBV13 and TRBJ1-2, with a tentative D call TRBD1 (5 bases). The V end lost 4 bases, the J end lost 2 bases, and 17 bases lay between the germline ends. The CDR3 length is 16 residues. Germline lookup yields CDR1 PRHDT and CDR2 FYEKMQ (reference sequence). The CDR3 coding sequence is TGTGCCAGCAGCTCATCCCAGGGAGTGAAGAACTATGGCTACACCTTC. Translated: CASSSSQGVKNYGYTF.

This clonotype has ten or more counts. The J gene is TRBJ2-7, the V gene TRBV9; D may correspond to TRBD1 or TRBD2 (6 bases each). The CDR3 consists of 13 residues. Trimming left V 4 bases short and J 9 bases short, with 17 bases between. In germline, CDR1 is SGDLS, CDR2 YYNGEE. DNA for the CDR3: TGTGCCAGCAGCAAGACAGGAGGGGGTGGGCAGTACTTC. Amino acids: CASSKTGGGGQYF.

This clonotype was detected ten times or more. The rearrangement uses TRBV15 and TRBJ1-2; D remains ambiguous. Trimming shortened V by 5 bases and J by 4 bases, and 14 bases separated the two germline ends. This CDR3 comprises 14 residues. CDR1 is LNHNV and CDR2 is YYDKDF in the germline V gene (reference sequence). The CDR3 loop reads CATSSRTEIYGYTF. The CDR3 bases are TGTGCCACCAGCTCTCGGACGGAGATCTATGGCTACACCTTC. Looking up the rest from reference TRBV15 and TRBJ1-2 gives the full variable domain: DAMVIQNPRYQVTQFGKPVTLSCSQTLNHNVMYWYQQKSSQAPKLLFHYYDKDFNNEADTPDNFQSRRPNTSFCFLDIRSPGLGDTAMYLCATSSRTEIYGYTFGSGTRLTVV.

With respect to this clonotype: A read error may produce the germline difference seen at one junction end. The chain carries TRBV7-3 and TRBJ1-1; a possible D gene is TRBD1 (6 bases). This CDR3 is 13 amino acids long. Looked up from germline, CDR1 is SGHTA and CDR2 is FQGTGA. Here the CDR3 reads CASRFLAGQEAFF. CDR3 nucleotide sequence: TGTGCCAGCCGCTTCCTTGCAGGACAGGAAGCTTTCTTT. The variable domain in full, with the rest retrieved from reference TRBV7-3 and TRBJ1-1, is GAGVSQTPSNKVTEKGKYVELRCDPISGHTALYWYRQSLGQGPEFLIYFQGTGAADDSGLPNDRFFAVRPEGSVSTLKIQRTERGDSAVYLCASRFLAGQEAFFGQGTRLTVV.

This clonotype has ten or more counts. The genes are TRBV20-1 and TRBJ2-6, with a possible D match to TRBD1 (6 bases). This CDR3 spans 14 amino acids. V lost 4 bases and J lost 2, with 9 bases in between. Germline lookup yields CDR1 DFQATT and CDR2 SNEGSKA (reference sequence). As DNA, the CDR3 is TGCAGTGCTAAACAGGGCCCTGGGGCCAACGTCCTGACTTTC. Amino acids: CSAKQGPGANVLTF.

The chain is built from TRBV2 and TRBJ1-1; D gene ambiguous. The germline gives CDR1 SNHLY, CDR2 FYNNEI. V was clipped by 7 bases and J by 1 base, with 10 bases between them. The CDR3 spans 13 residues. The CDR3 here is CASTTEGNTEAFF. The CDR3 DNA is TGTGCCAGCACCACCGAAGGGAACACTGAAGCTTTCTTT.

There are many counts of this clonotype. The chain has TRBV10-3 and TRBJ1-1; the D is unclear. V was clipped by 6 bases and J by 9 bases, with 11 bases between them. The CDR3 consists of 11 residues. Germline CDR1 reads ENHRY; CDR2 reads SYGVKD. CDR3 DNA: TGTGCCATCAGCGGAGAGGAGCAAGCTTTCTTT. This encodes CAISGEEQAFF.